Listed here are 8 T cell receptor beta chains from one sample, sequenced in a study of OX40 agonist ivuxolimab in advanced cancers. Produced via immunoSEQ multiplex PCR; TCRdb's table is partial and in-frame only. The table includes fewer than 20,000 clones, 92% detected once. The specimen was CD4+ or CD8+ T cells sorted from blood, collected in a trial of the OX40 agonist ivuxolimab. Receptor source: an adult with an advanced solid tumor such as melanoma, head and neck, liver or kidney cancer.

The chain combines TRBV27 with TRBJ1-5; no reliable D call. V lost 2 bases to trimming and J lost 4 bases, with 6 bases between them. This CDR3 has 13 residues. The germline V gene has CDR1 MNHEY and CDR2 SMNVEV (reference sequence). The CDR3 here is CASSLHNNQPQHF. In DNA, the CDR3 is TGTGCCAGCAGTTTACACAATAATCAGCCCCAGCATTTT.

V usage is TRBV9 and J usage is TRBJ2-3; 11 bases agree with TRBD2. V lost 7 bases and J lost 5; bases outside the gene matches: 12. CDR3 length equals 16 residues. Germline CDR1 and CDR2: SGDLS and YYNGEE. This chain's CDR3 is CASGLLAGAAGDTQYF. For the CDR3, the DNA is TGTGCCAGCGGCTTACTAGCGGGGGCTGCCGGAGATACGCAGTATTTT. Filled out from reference TRBV9 and TRBJ2-3, the complete variable domain reads DSGVTQTPKHLITATGQRVTLRCSPRSGDLSVYWYQQSLDQGLQFLIQYYNGEERAKGNILERFSAQQFPDLHSELNLSSLELGDSALYFCASGLLAGAAGDTQYFGPGTRLTVL.

The V gene is TRBV11-1, the J gene TRBJ2-1; 8 bases agree with TRBD2. There are 16 residues in the CDR3. The J segment lost 7 bases and the V segment lost 1 base, leaving 9 bases of the junction unmatched. Per the germline V gene, CDR1 is SGHAT and CDR2 is FQDESV (reference sequence). The CDR3 protein is CASSLGPAGEENEQFF. In DNA form, the CDR3 reads TGTGCCAGCAGCTTAGGCCCAGCGGGAGAAGAAAATGAGCAGTTCTTC.

Points on this clone: The junction and the germline gene differ at one end; a read error may be behind it. The chain combines TRBV5-4 with TRBJ2-7, with D maybe TRBD1 (8 bases). CDR1 is SGHNT, CDR2 YYREEE, per germline (reference sequence). The length of the CDR3 is 11 residues. CDR3 sequence reads: CASSGTGGDVF. CDR3 nucleotide sequence: TGTGCCAGCAGCGGAACAGGGGGGGATGTCTTC.

The chain combines TRBV20-1 with TRBJ2-1, with D unclear. The CDR3 consists of 11 residues. Germline CDR1 DFQATT, CDR2 SNEGSKA (reference sequence). V lost 8 bases, J lost 5 bases, and 10 bases lay in between. The CDR3 loop is CSLLWDNEQFF. CDR3 sequence (DNA): TGCAGTCTTTTGTGGGACAATGAGCAGTTCTTC.

The chain joins TRBV7-6 to TRBJ2-7; 7 bases fit TRBD1. Germline CDR1 is SGHVS and CDR2 is FNYEAQ. There are 16 residues in the CDR3. Trimming took 5 bases from V and 2 from J; bases not matched to a gene: 12. The CDR3 region is CASSAYTRDSPYEQYF. The CDR3 DNA is TGTGCCAGCAGCGCATACACCCGGGACAGCCCCTACGAGCAGTACTTC.

This clone appeared once. This chain uses TRBV25-1 with TRBJ1-4; unclear D gene. Trimming took off 6 bases at V and 0 bases at J, with 8 bases between the two ends. The length of the CDR3 is 14 residues. Germline CDR1 reads MGHDK; CDR2 reads SYGVNS. CDR3 coding DNA: TGTGCCAGCAGCGAGATTGCAACTAATGAAAAACTGTTTTTT. Translation: CASSEIATNEKLFF.

The chain couples TRBV5-1 to TRBJ2-1; the match to TRBD1 covers 9 bases. The CDR3 loop spans 15 amino acids. Germline V lookup: CDR1 SGHRS, CDR2 YFSETQ. Losses at the gene ends were 4 bases for V and 7 bases for J; bases not matched to a gene: 9. CDR3 bases: TGCGCCAGCAGCCCAGGACAGGGGCCCAGGAATGAGCAGTTCTTC. Translation gives CASSPGQGPRNEQFF.